These 5 T cell receptor beta chains share one sample of origin, sequenced in a study of metastatic and nonmetastatic thyroid tumors. TCRdb re-called the PCR reads with MiXCR. Of some 50,000 clones in the sample, less than 25% were seen once. The entire patient cohort was treatment-naive prior to thyroid surgery. Sequencing was done on a sample of blood. These receptors came from a male donor with papillary thyroid cancer or a benign thyroid nodule (not recorded which). Some clones in this sample may be carry-over from other donors' samples.

This clone was recorded only once. The rearrangement links TRBV20-1 to TRBJ1-5; D is perhaps TRBD1 (5 bases). The length of the CDR3 is 16 residues. Trimming left V 0 bases short and J 1 base short, with 13 bases between. Germline V gene lookup returns CDR1 DFQATT and CDR2 SNEGSKA (reference sequence). CDR3 in amino acids: CSARDGGAVSNQPQHF. CDR3 sequence (DNA): TGCAGTGCTAGAGATGGCGGGGCGGTGAGCAATCAGCCCCAGCATTTT.

The chain carries TRBV20-1 and TRBJ1-6, with a weak D call TRBD1 (5 bases). V was trimmed by 3 bases and J by 7 bases, leaving 19 bases between them. The CDR3 has 16 amino acids. Germline CDR1 reads DFQATT; CDR2 reads SNEGSKA (reference sequence). The DNA of the CDR3 is TGCAGTGCTAGCAAGGACCGCTTGGGGCAGAATTCACCCCTCCACTTT. Amino acids: CSASKDRLGQNSPLHF.

This clone was counted ten times or more. The CDR3 nucleotides read TGCAGTGCTACTACCCCCCCAGAAAACACTGAAGCTTTCTTT. Protein sequence: CSATTPPENTEAFF. This sequence joins TRBV20-1 and TRBJ1-1; the D is unclear. This CDR3 region has 14 residues. Per germline, CDR1 DFQATT and CDR2 SNEGSKA (reference sequence). V lost 4 bases and J lost 2, with 14 bases in between.

With respect to this clone: A much bigger clone sits one base away, suggesting this may be a read error. V gene TRBV6-1 combines with J gene TRBJ1-1; 9 bases line up with TRBD1. The CDR3 has 15 residues. Per the germline V gene, CDR1 is MNHNS and CDR2 is SASEGT. The CDR3 sequence is CASSRQGGMDTEALF. In nucleotides, the CDR3 is TGTGCCAGCAGTAGACAGGGGGGTATGGACACTGAAGCTTTATTT.

This clone was counted ten times or more. This chain joins TRBV20-1 and TRBJ1-3, with D possibly being TRBD1 (5 bases). Germline CDR1 DFQATT, CDR2 SNEGSKA (reference sequence). The CDR3 is 12 amino acids. The V end was cut by 5 bases, the J end by 4 bases, with 9 bases between. CDR3 protein: CSAPRGGNTIYF. DNA of the CDR3: TGCAGTGCTCCCCGGGGCGGAAACACCATATATTTT.